This T cell receptor (beta chain) was captured in a study of lymphopenia after photon versus proton radiotherapy. Repertoires were generated with immunoSEQ multiplex PCR, while TCRdb's copy carries only in-frame clones and drops some. The repertoire holds over 35,000 clones, with approximately 82% as singletons. Germline assignment: CDR1 SGHRS and CDR2 YFSETQ. The CDR3 is 12 amino acids. Between the trimmed V and J ends, which lost 4 bases and 5 bases, there was a span of 9 bases. The TCR originated in an older woman with pancreatic cancer. The genes are TRBV5-1 and TRBJ2-5; tentatively, D is TRBD1 (6 bases). Sequenced here: peripheral blood, sampled from a patient treated with proton-based radiotherapy. In nucleotides, the CDR3 is TGCGCCAGCAGCAGGGACACTGAGACCCAGTACTTC. Translated: CASSRDTETQYF.